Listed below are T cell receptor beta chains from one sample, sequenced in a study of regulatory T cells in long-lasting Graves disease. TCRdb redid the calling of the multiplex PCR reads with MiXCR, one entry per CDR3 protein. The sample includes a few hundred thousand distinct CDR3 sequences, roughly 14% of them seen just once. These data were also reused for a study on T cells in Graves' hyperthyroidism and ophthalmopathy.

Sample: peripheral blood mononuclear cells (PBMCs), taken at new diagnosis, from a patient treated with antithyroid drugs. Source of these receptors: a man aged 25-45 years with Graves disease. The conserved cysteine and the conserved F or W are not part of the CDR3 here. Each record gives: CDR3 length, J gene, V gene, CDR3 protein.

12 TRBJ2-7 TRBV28 ASSSPGLEYEQY
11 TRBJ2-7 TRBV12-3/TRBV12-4 ASSDRGGYEQY
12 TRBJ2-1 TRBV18 ASSPETGGNEQF
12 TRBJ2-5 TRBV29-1 SAAGSGTQETQY
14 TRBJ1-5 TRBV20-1 SARGTAGYSNQPQH
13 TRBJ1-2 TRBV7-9 ASSLAGGSSNGYT
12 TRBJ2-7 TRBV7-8 ASSLEGGGYEQY
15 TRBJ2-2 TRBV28 ASSFRGLAANTGELF
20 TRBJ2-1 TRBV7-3 ASSRGTSGERVPNRLYNEQF
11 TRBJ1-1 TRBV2 ASRQGGNTEAF
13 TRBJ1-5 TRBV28 ASSPRDRTNQPQH
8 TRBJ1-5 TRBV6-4 ANPPRKKS
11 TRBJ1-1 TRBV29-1 SAGRRENTEAF
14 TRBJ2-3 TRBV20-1 SAAPLDREFTDTQY
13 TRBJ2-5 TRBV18 ASSPPVGAQETQY
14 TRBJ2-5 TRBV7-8 ASSLRVTSGFPPQY
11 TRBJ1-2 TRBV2 ASSSDRGQGYT
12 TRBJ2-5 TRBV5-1 ASSQGQPQETQY
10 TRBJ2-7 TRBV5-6 ASSFGTDEQY
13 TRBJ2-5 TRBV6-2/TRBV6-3 ASSPTSGRVGTQY
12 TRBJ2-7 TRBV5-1 ASSPWQGSHEQY
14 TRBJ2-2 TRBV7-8 ASSLLRLVCTGELF
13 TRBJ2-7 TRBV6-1 ASKDGGQGAYEQY
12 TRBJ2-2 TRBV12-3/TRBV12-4 ASSLAYLRGELF
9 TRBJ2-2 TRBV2 ASSASVELF
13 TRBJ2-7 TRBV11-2 ASSFPTSGRGKQY
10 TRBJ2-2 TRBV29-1 SALFGAGELF
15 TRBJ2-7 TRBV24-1 ATSDLGATGGLDEQY
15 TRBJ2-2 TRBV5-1 ASRPSGGGLNTGELF
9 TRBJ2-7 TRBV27 ASRASGEQY
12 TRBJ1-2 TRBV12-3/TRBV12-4 ASTDGRGFYGYT
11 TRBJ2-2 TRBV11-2 ASSGLVSGELF
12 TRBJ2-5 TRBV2 ASSARGMGETQY
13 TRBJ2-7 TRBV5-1 ASSGITGRAYEQY
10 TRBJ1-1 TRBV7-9 ASRIGGTEAF
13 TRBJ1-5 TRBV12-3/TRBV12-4 ASSPRATGGQPQH
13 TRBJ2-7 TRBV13 ASSLASGRVYEQY
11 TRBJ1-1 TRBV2 ASSEVMNTEAF
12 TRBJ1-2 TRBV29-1 SVESAGDNYGYT
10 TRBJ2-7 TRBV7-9 ASSFLVDEQY
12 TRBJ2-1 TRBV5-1 ASSLAASPNEQF
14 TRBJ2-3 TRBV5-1 ASKRLAGGYTDTQY
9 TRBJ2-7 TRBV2 ASREVYEQY
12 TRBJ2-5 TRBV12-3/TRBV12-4 ASCHRQGQETQY
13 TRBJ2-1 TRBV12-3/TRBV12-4 ASNTIRDSSNEQF
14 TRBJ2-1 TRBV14 ASSQDRLAGYNEQF
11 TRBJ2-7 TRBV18 ASSPGQGAEQY
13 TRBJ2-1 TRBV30 AWSVGPGSKSEQF
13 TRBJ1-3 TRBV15 ATSRTGGSGNTIY
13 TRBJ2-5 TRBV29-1 SVVPQRAGGETQY
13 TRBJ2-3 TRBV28 ASSLSTASTDTQY
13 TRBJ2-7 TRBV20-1 SAPSRREGPYEQY
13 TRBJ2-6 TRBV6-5 ASSYGLSGANVLT